The clone carrying this T cell receptor beta chain was seen at least ten times. The antigen is unknown. The record originates from a study of early T cells in non-severe SARS-CoV-2 infection. At the level of the study: It was bulk RNA from unsorted whole blood that was sequenced, and the chains were unpaired.

Researchers tagged individual cDNA molecules with unique molecular identifiers. TCRdb re-derived calls from the 5' RACE reads in MiXCR, one entry per CDR3 protein. The sample carries 90,000 to 120,000 distinct CDR3 sequences, over 8.5% recorded once. V lost 6 bases to trimming and J lost 1 base; unmatched junction nucleotides: 4. This CDR3 contains 14 residues. Findings and caveats of the study: The matching step, a VDJdb search, favored anti-spike CD8 responses and missed private and CD4 specificities.

Specimen: whole blood. This sequence joins TRBV12-3 or TRBV12-4 and TRBJ1-1; TRBD1 matches at 8 bases. This sequence was found in an adult who was a healthcare worker with PCR-confirmed SARS-CoV-2 infection or an uninfected control (not recorded which). The CDR3 coding sequence is TGTGCCAGCAGCCATGGACAGGGGAACACTGAAGCTTTCTTT. Translation gives CASSHGQGNTEAFF.